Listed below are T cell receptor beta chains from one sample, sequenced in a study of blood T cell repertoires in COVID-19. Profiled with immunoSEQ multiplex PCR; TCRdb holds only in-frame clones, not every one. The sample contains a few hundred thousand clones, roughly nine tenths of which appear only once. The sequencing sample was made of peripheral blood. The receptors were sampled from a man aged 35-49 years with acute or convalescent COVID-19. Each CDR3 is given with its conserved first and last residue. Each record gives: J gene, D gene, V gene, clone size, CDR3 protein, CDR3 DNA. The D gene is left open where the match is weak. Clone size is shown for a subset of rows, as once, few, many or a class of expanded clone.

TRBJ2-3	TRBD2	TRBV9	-	CASSVTTRGGDPYTQYF	TGTGCCAGCAGCGTAACCACGCGGGGGGGCGACCCGTATACGCAGTATTTT
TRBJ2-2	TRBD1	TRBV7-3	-	CASSLNSGTGSAGELFF	TGTGCCAGCAGCCTAAACAGTGGGACAGGGTCCGCCGGGGAGCTGTTTTTT
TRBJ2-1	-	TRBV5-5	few	CASSLGQGAYNEQFF	TGTGCCAGCAGCTTGGGGCAGGGTGCCTACAATGAGCAGTTCTTC
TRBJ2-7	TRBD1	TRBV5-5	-	CASSKTGANSYEQYF	TGTGCCAGCAGCAAGACAGGGGCAAACTCCTACGAGCAGTACTTC
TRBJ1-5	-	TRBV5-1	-	CASSPSAGDNQPQHF	TGCGCCAGCAGCCCGTCGGCGGGGGACAATCAGCCCCAGCATTTT
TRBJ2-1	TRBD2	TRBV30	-	CAWSVGTSGTYNEQFF	TGTGCCTGGAGTGTAGGGACTAGCGGGACCTACAATGAGCAGTTCTTC
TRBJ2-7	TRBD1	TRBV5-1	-	CASSVRGQGSEQYF	TGCGCCAGCAGCGTAAGGGGACAGGGCAGCGAGCAGTACTTC
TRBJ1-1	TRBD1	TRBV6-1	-	CASSVSRQGANTEAFF	TGTGCCAGCAGTGTATCAAGACAGGGGGCGAACACTGAAGCTTTCTTT
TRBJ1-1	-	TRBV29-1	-	CSVTGRTEGTEAFF	TGCAGCGTGACCGGGAGAACGGAAGGTACTGAAGCTTTCTTT
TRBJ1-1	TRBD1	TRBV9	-	CASSVSGQGNTEAFF	TGTGCCAGCAGCGTATCGGGACAGGGGAACACTGAAGCTTTCTTT
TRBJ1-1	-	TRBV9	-	CASSAHQDTEAFF	TGTGCCAGCAGCGCGCACCAGGACACTGAAGCTTTCTTT
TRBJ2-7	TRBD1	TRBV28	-	CASTLRQGSYEQYF	TGTGCCAGCACCCTTAGACAGGGCTCCTACGAGCAGTACTTC
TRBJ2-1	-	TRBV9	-	CASSATPGAKQFF	TGTGCCAGCAGCGCCACACCGGGAGCAAAACAGTTCTTC
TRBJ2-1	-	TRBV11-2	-	CASSFGQGPIYNEQFF	TGTGCCAGCAGCTTTGGGCAGGGCCCTATTTACAATGAGCAGTTCTTC
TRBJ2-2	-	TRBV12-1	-	CASSTKTSGGPGTGELFF	TGTGCCAGCAGCACTAAGACTAGCGGGGGGCCGGGCACCGGGGAGCTGTTTTTT
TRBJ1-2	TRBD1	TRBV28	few	CASSPLLTGHGYTF	TGTGCCAGCAGTCCCCTTCTGACAGGGCATGGCTACACCTTC
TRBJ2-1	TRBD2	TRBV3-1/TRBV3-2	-	CASSQEVLAGGNEQFF	TGTGCCAGCAGCCAAGAAGTACTAGCGGGGGGCAATGAGCAGTTCTTC
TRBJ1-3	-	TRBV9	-	CASSAGVGADSGNTIYF	TGTGCCAGCAGCGCCGGCGTGGGGGCCGACTCTGGAAACACCATATATTTT
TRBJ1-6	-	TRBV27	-	CASRGGSSYNSPLHF	TGTGCCAGCAGGGGAGGTAGCTCCTATAATTCACCCCTCCACTTT
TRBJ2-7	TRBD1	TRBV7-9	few	CASSSTGGSNLKQYF	TGTGCCAGCAGCTCCACAGGGGGTAGCAACTTAAAGCAGTACTTC
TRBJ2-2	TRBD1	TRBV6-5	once	CASRRQGGGELFF	TGTGCCAGCAGGAGACAGGGGGGCGGGGAGCTGTTTTTT
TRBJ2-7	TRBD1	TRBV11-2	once	CASSLPGQGPYEQYF	TGTGCCAGCAGCTTACCCGGACAGGGACCCTACGAGCAGTACTTC
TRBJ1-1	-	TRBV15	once	CATSRGRENTEAFF	TGTGCCACCAGCAGAGGCCGGGAGAACACTGAAGCTTTCTTT
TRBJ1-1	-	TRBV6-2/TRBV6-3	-	CASSYSGRLDTEAFF	TGTGCCAGCAGTTACTCAGGCAGACTCGACACTGAAGCTTTCTTT
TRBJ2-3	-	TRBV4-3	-	CASSQESRGSNTDTQYF	TGCGCCAGCAGCCAAGAGAGTCGGGGATCTAACACAGATACGCAGTATTTT
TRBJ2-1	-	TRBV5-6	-	CASSLLGSNEQFF	TGTGCCAGCAGCTTACTAGGGAGCAATGAGCAGTTCTTC
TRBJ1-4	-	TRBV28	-	CASTLGAVEEKLFF	TGTGCCAGCACCCTAGGGGCAGTCGAAGAAAAACTGTTTTTT